A selection of T cell receptor beta chains follows, all from one sample in a study of blood T cells in healthy people across ages. A single record per CDR3 protein comes from TCRdb applying MiXCR to the 5' RACE reads. The sample includes around 870,000 distinct CDR3 sequences, about 28% seen only once; the top ten take about 18%. The sample consisted of blood. The source is a woman aged 80 or over in good health. CDR3s include the opening cysteine and the closing phenylalanine or tryptophan. The order of the fields is clone size, J gene, V gene, D gene, CDR3 DNA, CDR3 protein. A D gene is named only where the DNA matches it firmly. Rows may omit the clone size; those that give it use once, few, many or a size class.

NA	TRBJ2-7	TRBV6-2/TRBV6-3	TRBD2	TGTGCCACCGGGGGGGGATTGGGCGAGCAGTACTTC	CATGGGLGEQYF
few	TRBJ2-5	TRBV30	TRBD2	TGTGCCTGGAGTGTACTCAGGACTAGCGGGGGGATCGAGACCCAGTACTTC	CAWSVLRTSGGIETQYF
many	TRBJ2-3	TRBV2	NA	TGTGCCAGCAGTGAAGGGGGGAGCGGTACGCAGTATTTT	CASSEGGSGTQYF
NA	TRBJ2-2	TRBV6-2/TRBV6-3	TRBD1	TGTGCCAGCAGTTACGGGCAGGGGGCTTTCAACACCGGGGAGCTGTTTTTT	CASSYGQGAFNTGELFF
once	TRBJ2-1	TRBV5-1	NA	TGCGCCAGCAATATGGAGGGGGATTTGTCCTACAATGAGCAGTTCTTC	CASNMEGDLSYNEQFF
few	TRBJ1-1	TRBV6-4	TRBD1	TGTGCCAGCAGTGACAGGGGGCCCACTGAAGCTTTCTTT	CASSDRGPTEAFF
many	TRBJ2-3	TRBV29-1	NA	TGCAGCGTTGGAAGGGAGACGAATACGCAGTATTTT	CSVGRETNTQYF
NA	TRBJ1-1	TRBV18	NA	TGTGCCAGCTCACCACCAGCAGGGAAGATGAACACTGAAGCTTTCTTT	CASSPPAGKMNTEAFF
many	TRBJ1-1	TRBV20-1	TRBD1	TGCAGCGCAGGGGACAGAGTGAACACTGAAGCTTTCTTT	CSAGDRVNTEAFF
few	TRBJ2-3	TRBV7-8	TRBD2	TGTGCCAGCAGCCTTCTAGCGGGGGGGTTCGCAGATACGCAGTATTTT	CASSLLAGGFADTQYF
few	TRBJ1-5	TRBV21-1	NA	TGTGCCAGCAGCAAAGGAAAGGCAGGGTCATATAGCAATCAGCCCCAGCATTTT	CASSKGKAGSYSNQPQHF
few	TRBJ1-3	TRBV12-3/TRBV12-4	NA	TGTGCCAGCAGTTTCCTGGGACACTCGAGCTCTGGAAACACCATATATTTT	CASSFLGHSSSGNTIYF
few	TRBJ2-5	TRBV5-1	NA	TGCGCCAGCAGCCAGACAGTAGGAGAGACCCAGTACTTC	CASSQTVGETQYF
few	TRBJ2-2	TRBV27	NA	TGTGCCAGCAGTTTAAGTTCCGGGGGGCGCGCTCCCGGGGAGCTGTTTTTT	CASSLSSGGRAPGELFF
many	TRBJ2-1	TRBV7-8	NA	TGTGCCAGCAGCTTAGGTATGGGTGGAAATGAGCAGTTCTTC	CASSLGMGGNEQFF